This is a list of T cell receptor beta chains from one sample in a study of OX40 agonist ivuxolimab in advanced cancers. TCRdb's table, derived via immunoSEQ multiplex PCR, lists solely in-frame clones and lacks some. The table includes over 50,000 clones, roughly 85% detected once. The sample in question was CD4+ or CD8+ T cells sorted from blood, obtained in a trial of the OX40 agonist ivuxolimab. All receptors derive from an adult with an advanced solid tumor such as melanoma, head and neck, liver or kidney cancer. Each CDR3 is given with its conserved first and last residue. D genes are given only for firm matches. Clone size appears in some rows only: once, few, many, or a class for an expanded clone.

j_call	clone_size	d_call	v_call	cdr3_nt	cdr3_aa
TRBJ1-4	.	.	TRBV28	TGTGCCAGCGGGATGCATGGGACGGGTGCAAATGAAAAACTGTTTTTT	CASGMHGTGANEKLFF
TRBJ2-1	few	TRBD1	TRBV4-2	TGTGCCAGCAGCCAAGAAGGGGACAGCCAAGGAAATGAGCAGTTCTTC	CASSQEGDSQGNEQFF
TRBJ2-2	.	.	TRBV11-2	TGTGCCAGCAGCCTCCCTCTAACCGGGGAGCTGTTTTTT	CASSLPLTGELFF
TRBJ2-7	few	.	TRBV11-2	TGTGCCAGCAGCTTACACTACGAGCAGTACTTC	CASSLHYEQYF
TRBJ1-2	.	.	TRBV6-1	TGTGCCAGCAGTGAAGAGAGGACAGTCGGAGGCTACACCTTC	CASSEERTVGGYTF
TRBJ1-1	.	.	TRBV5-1	TGCGCCAGCAGCCCCCAGGGCGCGGACACTGAAGCTTTCTTT	CASSPQGADTEAFF
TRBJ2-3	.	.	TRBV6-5	TGTGCCAGCAGTTACTCACAGGGATGGGCAGATACGCAGTATTTT	CASSYSQGWADTQYF
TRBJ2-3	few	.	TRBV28	TGTGCCAGCAGTCCCGGACTCTTTGAGACGGCGCAGTATTTT	CASSPGLFETAQYF
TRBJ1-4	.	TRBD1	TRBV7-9	TGTGCCAGCAGCTCCACCGGGACAGGGACCTCGGTAGAAAAACTGTTTTTT	CASSSTGTGTSVEKLFF
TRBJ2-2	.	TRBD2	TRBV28	TGTGCCAGCAGTTTGCCCGGCTACGCTACTAGCGGGGGATGGGGTACCGGGGAGCTGTTTTTT	CASSLPGYATSGGWGTGELFF
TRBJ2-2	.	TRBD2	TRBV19	TGTGCCAGTTCCCTGAGGCTAGCGGGACGAACCGGGGAGCTGTTTTTT	CASSLRLAGRTGELFF
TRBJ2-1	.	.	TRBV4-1	TGCGCCAGCAGCCCCCAGCGACTTATGAGGGAGCAGTTCTTC	CASSPQRLMREQFF
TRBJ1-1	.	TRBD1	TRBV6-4	TGTGCCAGCAGTGACTCAGGGACAGGGAACACTGAAGCTTTCTTT	CASSDSGTGNTEAFF
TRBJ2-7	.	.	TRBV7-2	TGTGCCAGCAGCTCCTCTAGGGGGGAGGGGTCCTACGAGCAGTACTTC	CASSSSRGEGSYEQYF
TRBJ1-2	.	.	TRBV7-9	TGTGCCAGCAGTTCGTTTAAGACAGTGGGGGACGGCTACACCTTC	CASSSFKTVGDGYTF
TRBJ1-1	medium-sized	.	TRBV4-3	TGCGCCAGCAGCCAACCCAGGGGTTGGTTGGCTTTCTTT	CASSQPRGWLAFF
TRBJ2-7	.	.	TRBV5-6	TGTGCCAGCAGCTTGTGGGGGGGCCACGAGCAGTACTTC	CASSLWGGHEQYF
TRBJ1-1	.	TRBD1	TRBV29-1	TGCAGCGGTGTCCGGGACAGGGCTGTGAACACTGAAGCTTTCTTT	CSGVRDRAVNTEAFF
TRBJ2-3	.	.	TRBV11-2	TGTGCCAGCAGCTCACGGGTTGATGCAGATACGCAGTATTTT	CASSSRVDADTQYF
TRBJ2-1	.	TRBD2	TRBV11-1	TGTGCCAGCAGCCCATTGGGGACTAGCAGGCATGAGCAGTTCTTC	CASSPLGTSRHEQFF
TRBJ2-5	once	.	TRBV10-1	TGCGCCAGCAGTGATGGGCACCAAGAGACCCAGTACTTC	CASSDGHQETQYF
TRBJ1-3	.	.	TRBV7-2	TGTGCCAGCAGCTTAGAGAGCCACTCTGGAAACACCATATATTTT	CASSLESHSGNTIYF
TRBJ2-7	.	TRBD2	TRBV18	TGTGCCAGCTCACCAGTGACTAGCGGGAGCCCCCAGTACGAGCAGTACTTC	CASSPVTSGSPQYEQYF
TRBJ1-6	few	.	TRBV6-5	TGTGCCAGCAGCAATCGGAATCGTAATTCACCCCTCCACTTT	CASSNRNRNSPLHF
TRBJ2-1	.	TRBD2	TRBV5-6	TGTGCCAGCAGCCTTACTAGCGGGAGTCGGGTTGAGCAGTTCTTC	CASSLTSGSRVEQFF
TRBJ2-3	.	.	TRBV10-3	TGTGCCATCTCGGACACAGATACGCAGTATTTT	CAISDTDTQYF
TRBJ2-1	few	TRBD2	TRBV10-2	TGCGCCAGCACTCTAGCGGGGGGCGTAAATGAGCAGTTCTTC	CASTLAGGVNEQFF
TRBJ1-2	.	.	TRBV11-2	TGTGCCAGCAGCTTAGTACAGGGCCGCAACTATGGCTACACCTTC	CASSLVQGRNYGYTF
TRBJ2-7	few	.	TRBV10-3	TGTGCCATCAGCGCTCGGAGGGAGAGGGGTTACGAGCAGTACTTC	CAISARRERGYEQYF
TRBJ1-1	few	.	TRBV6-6	TGTGCCAGCAGATTAGATGGGAACACTGAAGCTTTCTTT	CASRLDGNTEAFF
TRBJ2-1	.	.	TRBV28	TGTGCCAGCAAAGGAGGGGGTGGCTACAATGAGCAGTTCTTC	CASKGGGGYNEQFF
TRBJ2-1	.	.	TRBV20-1	TGCAGTGCTACCCGGAATGAGCAGTTCTTC	CSATRNEQFF
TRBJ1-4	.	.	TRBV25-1	TGTGCCAGCAGTGTGAATGAAAAACTGTTTTTT	CASSVNEKLFF
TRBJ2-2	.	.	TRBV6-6	TGTGCCAGCAGCGGTTTGGGTAACGGGGAGCTGTTTTTT	CASSGLGNGELFF
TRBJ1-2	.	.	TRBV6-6	TGTGCCAGCAGGGACTTCTATGGCTACACCTTC	CASRDFYGYTF
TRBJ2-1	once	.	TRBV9	TGTGCCAGCAGCCCAGAAGGGGGGTCCTGGAATGAGCAGTTCTTC	CASSPEGGSWNEQFF
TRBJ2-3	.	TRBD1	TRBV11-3	TGTGCCAGCAGCCCAGGGACAGGGTCGCCCGATACGCAGTATTTT	CASSPGTGSPDTQYF
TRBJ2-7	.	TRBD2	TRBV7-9	TGTGCCAGCAGCTTAATAGGGACTAGTCTTTCCTACGAGCAGTACTTC	CASSLIGTSLSYEQYF
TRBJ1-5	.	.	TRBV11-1	TGTGCCAGCAGCTTTAGCCTCAATCAGCCCCAGCATTTT	CASSFSLNQPQHF
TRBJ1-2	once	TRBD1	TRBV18	TGTGCCAGCTCACCAAGACAGGGGGCAAGCGGCTACACCTTC	CASSPRQGASGYTF
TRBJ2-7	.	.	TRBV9	TGTGCCAGCAGCGCTTCGGGGGACAGCTCCTACGAGCAGTACTTC	CASSASGDSSYEQYF
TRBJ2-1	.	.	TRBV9	TGTGCCAGCAGCAAAAGAGGCGCTTTGGAGCAGTTCTTC	CASSKRGALEQFF
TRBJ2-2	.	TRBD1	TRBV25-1	TGTGCCAGCAGACGCGATCAGGGGGCTGACGGGGAGCTGTTTTTT	CASRRDQGADGELFF
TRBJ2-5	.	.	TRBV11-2	TGTGCCAGCAGCCTAAACAGGCTCCAAGAGACCCAGTACTTC	CASSLNRLQETQYF
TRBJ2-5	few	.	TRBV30	TGTGCCTCGACACACAAAGGTGCCGAGACCCAGTACTTC	CASTHKGAETQYF
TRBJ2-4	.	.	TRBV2	TGTGCCAGCAGGAGGGACGGAAACATTCAGTACTTC	CASRRDGNIQYF
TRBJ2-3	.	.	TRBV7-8	TGTGCCAGCAGCGGGGCCAGAGATAGCACAGATACGCAGTATTTT	CASSGARDSTDTQYF